A single T cell receptor beta chain is shown here with its context. Method: immunoSEQ multiplex PCR; TCRdb's copy keeps in-frame clones and lacks some. The table includes roughly 70,000 clones, more than 80% detected once. This record belongs to a study of T cell changes during pregnancy in multiple sclerosis. The CDR3 is made up of 16 amino acids. Germline lookup yields CDR1 MGHDK and CDR2 SYGVNS. V was clipped by 3 bases and J by 5 bases; unmatched bases: 8. The sequence was collected from a female donor with multiple sclerosis, enrolled in a pregnancy study. Specimen: peripheral blood, collected in the third trimester of pregnancy. The chain uses TRBV25-1 and TRBJ2-1, with 9 bases identical to TRBD1. The CDR3 here is CASSDDRTGVHNEQFF. CDR3 nucleotide sequence: TGTGCCAGCAGTGATGACAGGACAGGGGTCCACAATGAGCAGTTCTTC.